One TCR beta chain is described in this entry. This clone's antigen is unknown. This entry belongs to a study of cytomegalovirus exposure and HLA in healthy donors (dated by TCRdb to the late 2010s). At the level of the whole study: According to an earlier analysis of 450 to 650 of the donors, about 179 million T cells yielded roughly 110 million unique TCR beta sequences and around 280 Gb of sequence data. Roughly 300 gigabases of sequencing data and 91 million or so unique TCR sequences made up an early release that covered about 640 HLA-typed donors. Among the approximately 430 genotyped donors, roughly 80% belonged to the genetic ancestry cluster associated with self-reported Caucasian donors. The study aimed to test whether cataloging public T cell receptors could reveal signatures of past pathogen exposure. Using immunosequencing, the study profiled T cell repertoires from 500 to 800 subjects and related those repertoires to cytomegalovirus serostatus. A separate validation cohort of 90 to 150 different subjects was used in addition to the approximately 640-subject first cohort. The study combined high-throughput TCR immunosequencing, statistical association of individual TCRs with disease status, and machine learning to predict cytomegalovirus infection status. A later analysis re-examined previously published TCR beta repertoires from about 700 donors and added high-resolution HLA genotyping to investigate patterns of TCR occurrence. In the later analysis, no new phenotypic data were used to find candidate immune exposures; instead, reliance was placed on TCR beta sequences and their occurrence across donors. To decide whether each TCR beta V gene segment behaved as functional or pseudogenic, an earlier analysis of some 570 of the donors relied on high-throughput TCR beta sequencing. Donor age, sex, ethnicity and CMV serostatus were compiled alongside the repertoire data. In a later genetic analysis, genome-wide SNP genotypes for about 65% of the roughly 700 donors were used, and that subset was treated as a discovery cohort. Every discovery cohort repertoire had been produced on one sequencing platform. Both class I and class II loci were covered by HLA typing, at four-digit resolution. Typing coverage varied by locus: about 620-630 donors for A, B, C, DRB1 and DQB1; some 520 for DQA1; approximately 570 for DPA1; about 450 for DPB1. Because of strong linkage in the cohort, 4 to 6 DR-DQ haplotypes were treated as single units for association and clustering. On average, about 240,000 unique TCR beta nucleotide sequences were sequenced per donor among 398 genotyped donors of the cohort, with around 19% of those sequences being non-productive.

What the work shows at the level of the full study, not this receptor alone: Some IMGT-functional V segments, including TRBV6-2 and TRBV6-3, could not be distinguished by the 87-base-pair reads and were therefore excluded. According to a later analysis, most CMV-associated TCR beta chains appeared to be HLA-restricted, and the HLA associations seemed to be driven largely by CMV exposure. A later analysis associated 15,000 to 20,000 TCR beta sequences with specific HLA alleles at a false discovery rate of 0.05. The classifier was reported to diagnose cytomegalovirus status with high specificity and sensitivity in both the original and validation cohorts. An earlier analysis of approximately 540 of the donors showed that most TCR beta V segments appeared in productive rearrangements either about 87% or about 30% of the time, which broadly matched IMGT annotations. A further reported finding was that TCR beta sequences accurately predicted the HLA-A and HLA-B alleles for most subjects in the first cohort. Linkage disequilibrium might explain the correlated functional status among segregating V segments, but an unknown experimental factor could not be ruled out. A few of the identified cytomegalovirus-associated TCR beta chains were confirmed in vitro to be specific for cytomegalovirus antigens. Because counts were too low, seventeen rarely observed V segments, including chromosome 9 orphons, were excluded from the earlier analysis of roughly 580 of the donors. Several of the top co-occurrence clusters appeared to be linked to parvovirus B19, influenza, CMV and Epstein-Barr virus, according to a later analysis. Most TCR sequences were observed very rarely across donors, whereas some public TCRs were present in many individuals. In a later analysis, HLA-associated TCR beta chains were found to be more clonally expanded and to have lower generation probabilities than equally common non-associated chains. Sequencing depth was assumed to be roughly uniform across donors in the presence/absence analyses, though that assumption may not hold. In this cohort, only TCR beta chains were sequenced, and detectable features were limited by the absence of alpha or paired-chain data. According to a later genetic analysis, donors in an Asian-associated ancestry cluster had fewer N-insertions in productive TCRs than the roughly 700-donor mean. Because HLA typing was unavailable for some donors at each locus, only the typed subset was used in association tests. The authors suggested that the approach could potentially be generalized to other disease states and immunological phenotypes. In the study, approximately 160 TCR beta chains were listed as associated with cytomegalovirus. Strong co-occurrence of HLA alleles, especially DR and DQ, made assigning TCR associations to individual alleles difficult. A group of highly shared sequence variants was considered likely to be a technical artifact of the sequencing pipeline. For the cohort, immune exposure information was limited to CMV serostatus. In a later genetic analysis, a missense DCLRE1C variant was associated with V-gene and J-gene trimming of TCR beta chains, and the association was replicated in an independent cohort. In a later analysis, the rate of TCR association differed among HLA loci, with DRB1 alleles having the most associated TCRs and HLA-C alleles having the fewest.

In total, roughly 670 healthy bone marrow donors made up the cohort. At the time of sampling, every cohort member was nominally healthy, though immune exposures that went unrecorded were likely present. The donor tested CMV seropositive and was one of the 289 seropositive cohort members. A peripheral blood sample was provided by each donor, and peripheral blood mononuclear cells were used for TCR beta sequencing. The Qiagen DNeasy Blood Extraction Kit was used to extract genomic DNA from the blood cell samples. For CDR1 and CDR2, the germline V gene (reference sequence) lists MNHNY and SVGAGI. Counted from cysteine to phenylalanine, this CDR3 has 15 amino acids. CDR3 DNA only is kept here, 45 bases in frame from base 1. From V the trimming removes 0 bases and from J it removes 7 bases, while the gene matches leave 5 bases of the junction unaccounted for. Libraries came from the immunoSEQ multiplex PCR assay. For the multiplex PCR, a mixture combining 60 forward primers for TCR Vbeta segments and 13 reverse primers for TCR Jbeta segments was used. The CDR3 region of rearranged TCR beta genes was amplified from genomic DNA by a multiplex PCR assay. On the Illumina HiSeq System, the amplified TCR beta libraries were sequenced as 87-base-pair reads. The original methods were these. A later analysis tallied 80 million to 95 million unique TCR beta chains across the approximately 670 repertoires, and about 12 million of those chains were shared by two or more donors. A nearest-neighbor algorithm error-corrected the raw reads and collapsed the reads into unique sequences, merging closely related sequences to remove PCR and sequencing errors. CDR3 sequences were aligned to IMGT reference sequences to assign V, D and J gene segments. Each retained sequence needed at least a six-nucleotide match to both a V gene segment and a J gene segment. Rearrangements were classified as productive when the CDR3 lacked stop codons and remained in frame with V and J, and all other rearrangements were classified as non-productive. Following IMGT convention, CDR3 was defined as the stretch from the second conserved V-encoded cysteine up to the conserved J-encoded phenylalanine. Sequences without an unambiguous match to a single V gene segment were excluded from the earlier analysis of 450 to 750 of the donors. In an earlier analysis of about 590 of the donors, a V segment was called functional when productive rearrangements were above 56.7%, and segregating when the standard deviation between donors exceeded 5%. To diagnose cytomegalovirus status from the catalog of TCR beta chain sequences, a statistical classification framework was built. A later analysis assigned V and J genes by comparing TCR nucleotide sequences with IMGT/GENE-DB human TR gene sequences. Using the TCRdist pipeline, a later analysis assigned CDR3 sequences along with most-parsimonious VDJ recombination scenarios. In a later analysis, every TCR beta chain was defined by the combination of its CDR3 amino acid sequence and its V-gene family, and reads without a unique V-gene family were dropped. In a later analysis, approximately 640 highly shared, low-generation-probability nucleotide sequences were removed to address suspected cross-contamination and a sequencing artifact. In a later analysis, a clonal expansion index was calculated for each public chain from normalized within-repertoire ranks of inferred template counts. In a later analysis, generation probabilities were computed using a VDJ recombination model fitted to out-of-frame rearrangements, and the results were checked against IGoR. In a later analysis, TCR-TCR, TCR-HLA and TCR-CMV co-occurrence was scored with hypergeometric tests, and a repertoire-size bias correction was applied to TCR pairs. In a later analysis, false discovery rates were estimated by permuting HLA or CMV assignments 20 times. In a later analysis, co-occurring TCRs were grouped using DBSCAN, and TCRdist sequence similarity was added for clustering within HLA-allele-positive subsets. Repertoires with fewer than 30,000 or more than 120,000 public chains were left out of co-occurrence clustering, as were four to six repertoires with anomalous nucleotide sharing. The table comes from immuneACCESS by way of TCRdb, which keeps in-frame sequences with V and J called. Part of the clones is missing from these tables; in studies checked, under half for an unresolved V gene and the rest for unknown reasons. The DNA gave D and trimming, while V, J and clone size come from that table. The data table for this sample lists more than 90,000 clones. The top ten clonotypes cover 6.8% of the sample.

The receptor comes from a middle-aged man in good health and CMV-seropositive. Rearrangement joined TRBV6-6 to TRBJ1-1; 10 bases in between match TRBD1. Specimen: PBMCs. The CDR3 region has the sequence CASSYSGTGVYEAFF. The DNA sequence is given as TGTGCCAGCAGTTACTCGGGGACAGGGGTCTATGAAGCTTTCTTT.